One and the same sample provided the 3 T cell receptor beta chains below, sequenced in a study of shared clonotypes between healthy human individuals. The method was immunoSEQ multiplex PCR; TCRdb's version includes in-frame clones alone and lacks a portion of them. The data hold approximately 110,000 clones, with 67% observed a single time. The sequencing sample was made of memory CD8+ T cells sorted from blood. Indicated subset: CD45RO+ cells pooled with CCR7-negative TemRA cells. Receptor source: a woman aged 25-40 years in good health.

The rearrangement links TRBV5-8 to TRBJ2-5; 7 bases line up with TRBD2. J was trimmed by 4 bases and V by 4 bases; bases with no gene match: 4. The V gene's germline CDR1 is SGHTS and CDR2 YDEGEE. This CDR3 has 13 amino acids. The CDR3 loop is CASSQGTIETQYF. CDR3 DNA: TGTGCCAGCAGCCAAGGGACTATAGAGACCCAGTACTTC.

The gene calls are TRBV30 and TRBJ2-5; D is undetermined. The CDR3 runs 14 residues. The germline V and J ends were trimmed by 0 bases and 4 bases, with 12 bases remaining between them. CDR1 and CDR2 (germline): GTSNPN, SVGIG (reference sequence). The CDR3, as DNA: TGTGCCTGGAGTGTAACGGAGAACGTAGAGACCCAGTACTTC. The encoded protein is CAWSVTENVETQYF.

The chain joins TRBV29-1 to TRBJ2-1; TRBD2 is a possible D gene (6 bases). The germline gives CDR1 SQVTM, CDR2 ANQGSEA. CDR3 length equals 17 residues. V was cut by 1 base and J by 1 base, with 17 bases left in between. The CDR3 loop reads CSVEGGEGIRSYNEQFF. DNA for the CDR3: TGCAGCGTTGAAGGGGGGGAAGGAATTAGGTCCTACAATGAGCAGTTCTTC.